The 32 T cell receptor beta chains in this list originate from one sample, sequenced in a study of T-cell memory formation after mild COVID-19. TCRdb fed the 5' RACE reads into MiXCR, producing one record per CDR3 protein. The profile shows around 320,000 distinct CDR3 sequences, approximately 29% of them singletons. The sample consisted of PBMCs or a T cell subset sorted from them (not recorded which). These receptors were obtained from an adult woman who had mild COVID-19 (a few samples of this study predate the infection). Cell type and time point are not known.

J is TRBJ2-7 and V is TRBV18, with TRBD1 matching 9 bases. The CDR3 is 14 amino acids. CDR1 and CDR2 from the germline V gene are KGHSH and LQKENI. Trimming cost V 3 bases and J 5 bases; bases outside gene matches: 5. CDR3 nucleotide sequence: TGTGCCAGCTCACCCAGGACAGGGGCCCACGAGCAGTACTTC. Translating gives CASSPRTGAHEQYF.

V usage is TRBV12-3 or TRBV12-4 and J usage is TRBJ1-2; 10 bases align to TRBD1. The V and J ends lost 4 bases and 4 bases, in that order; junction bases with no gene match: 3. The CDR3 totals 14 residues. In DNA, the CDR3 is TGTGCCAGCAGTTCGACAGGGGGCACCTATGGCTACACCTTC. Residues: CASSSTGGTYGYTF.

V is TRBV4-1 and J is TRBJ1-2; D is uncertain. The CDR3 consists of 15 residues. V lost 2 bases, J lost 2 bases, and 12 bases lay in between. Germline loops: CDR1 MGHRA, CDR2 YSYEKL. CDR3 sequence reads: CASSQSGSPNYGYTF. CDR3 in DNA: TGCGCCAGCAGCCAATCGGGCTCACCAAACTATGGCTACACCTTC.

The table lists this clonotype with many counts. The chain couples TRBV7-2 to TRBJ1-3; D unclear. The CDR3 has 15 residues. Trimming cost V 2 bases and J 0 bases, with 8 bases left between them. Germline CDR1 and CDR2: SGHTA and FQGNSA. The CDR3 here is CASSLSGTSGNTIYF. CDR3 nucleotides: TGTGCCAGCAGCTTATCAGGCACCTCTGGAAACACCATATATTTT.

This clonotype was seen a few times. The chain has TRBV4-1 and TRBJ2-5; D ambiguous. V lost 1 base and J 2 bases, leaving 8 bases between the germline ends. The CDR3 spans 14 residues. The germline V gene encodes CDR1 MGHRA and CDR2 YSYEKL. The CDR3 here is CASSQGGEQETQYF. In DNA form, the CDR3 reads TGCGCCAGCAGCCAAGGCGGTGAACAAGAGACCCAGTACTTC.

The V call is TRBV14, the J call TRBJ2-7, with 7 bases identical to TRBD1. Germline assignment: CDR1 SGHDN and CDR2 FVKESK. The ends lost 4 bases at V and 5 bases at J; junction bases unmatched: 8. The CDR3 spans 14 residues. The CDR3 bases are TGTGCCAGCAGCCCTCCGGGACAGCAAAACGAGCAGTACTTC. As protein: CASSPPGQQNEQYF.

This chain links TRBV4-1 with TRBJ2-5; 8 bases are a match to TRBD1. CDR3 size: 18 residues. V shed 1 base and J 3 bases; nucleotides not matched to a gene: 13. CDR1 and CDR2 (germline): MGHRA, YSYEKL. DNA for the CDR3: TGCGCCAGCAGCCAAGGGGCCTTATCCGGGACAGGAAAAGAGACCCAGTACTTC. Translating it yields CASSQGALSGTGKETQYF.

Comments on this clonotype: One end of the junction varies from germline; a read error may be responsible. J is TRBJ1-1 and V is TRBV27; TRBD1 aligns across 9 bases. The CDR3 is 14 residues long. Germline V lookup: CDR1 MNHEY, CDR2 SMNVEV (reference sequence). DNA for the CDR3: TGTGCCAGCAGTCTATCCGGGACAGGGTCTGAAGCTTTCTTT. Translated: CASSLSGTGSEAFF.

Only a few counts were recorded for this clonotype. The chain uses TRBV24-1 and TRBJ2-5; 10 bases align to TRBD1. CDR1 is KGHDR, CDR2 SFDVKD, per germline. The CDR3 runs 16 residues. The junction had 7 bases not matched to a gene; V was cut back by 4 bases and J by 3 bases. CDR3 region: CATSDLGTGAEETQYF. In DNA form, the CDR3 reads TGTGCCACCAGTGACCTCGGGACAGGGGCCGAAGAGACCCAGTACTTC.

The rearrangement links TRBV12-3 or TRBV12-4 to TRBJ1-1, with unresolved D. This CDR3 is 13 amino acids long. V gave up 7 bases and J gave up 1 base, with 10 bases separating them. The CDR3 DNA reads TGTGCCAGCAAACTCCAGCAGAACACTGAAGCTTTCTTT. It specifies CASKLQQNTEAFF.

This clonotype turned up a few times. J is TRBJ2-2 and V is TRBV9, with 9 bases fitting TRBD1. The trim removed 0 bases at V and 6 bases at J, leaving 12 bases unmatched. Germline V gene data show CDR1 as SGDLS and CDR2 as YYNGEE. This CDR3 has 18 residues. Here the CDR3 reads CASSVGQGGLTMAGELFF. The CDR3 DNA reads TGTGCCAGCAGCGTAGGACAGGGGGGACTGACGATGGCCGGGGAGCTGTTTTTT.

The chain links TRBV27 to TRBJ2-7; 9 positions agree with TRBD1. This CDR3 has 14 amino acids. The germline CDR1 and CDR2 sequences are MNHEY and SMNVEV (reference sequence). The V gene end was trimmed by 6 bases and the J gene end by 9 bases; junction bases not matched to a gene: 12. The CDR3 region is CASRGTGTGQAQYF. The CDR3 coding sequence is TGTGCCAGCAGGGGGACCGGGACAGGGCAAGCGCAGTACTTC.

This clonotype was counted a few times. The chain links TRBV9 to TRBJ2-7; 7 bases are shared with TRBD2. With 4 bases clipped from V and 5 bases from J, the junction kept 15 bases outside the gene matches. Per the germline V gene, CDR1 is SGDLS and CDR2 is YYNGEE. The length of the CDR3 is 16 residues. This chain's CDR3 is CASSRNRDYQSHEQYF. The DNA for the CDR3 is TGTGCCAGCAGCCGTAACCGGGACTATCAATCCCACGAGCAGTACTTC.

The chain combines TRBV19 with TRBJ1-2, with unresolved D. The CDR3 sequence is 12 residues long. Trimming shortened V by 1 base and J by 2 bases, and 2 bases separated the two germline ends. Germline-derived CDR1 and CDR2 are LNHDA and SQIVND (reference sequence). As DNA, the CDR3 is TGTGCCAGTAGTATAGCCAACTATGGCTACACCTTC. Protein product: CASSIANYGYTF.

This clonotype has a handful of counts. V and J are TRBV6-5 and TRBJ1-5, with D possibly being TRBD1 (5 bases). Trimming shortened V by 4 bases and J by 0 bases, and 10 bases separated the two germline ends. The CDR3 has 15 amino acids. Germline CDR1 reads MNHEY; CDR2 reads SVGAGI. The CDR3, as DNA: TGTGCCAGCAGTTCTGACAGATCTAGCAATCAGCCCCAGCATTTT. It translates to CASSSDRSSNQPQHF.

The V gene is TRBV7-2, the J gene TRBJ2-3; D call uncertain. Per the germline V gene, CDR1 is SGHTA and CDR2 is FQGNSA. The germline V and J ends were trimmed by 1 base and 5 bases, with 13 bases remaining between them. This CDR3 region has 15 residues. The CDR3, as DNA: TGTGCCAGCAGCTTAGACTCCCTCTCTCGAGATACGCAGTATTTT. Protein product: CASSLDSLSRDTQYF.

This clonotype showed up just a few times. The chain is built from TRBV29-1 and TRBJ1-1; possible D gene TRBD1, 5 bases. The CDR3 length is 12 residues. Looked up from germline, CDR1 is SQVTM and CDR2 is ANQGSEA. With 4 bases removed from V and 0 bases from J, the gap between germline ends came to 6 bases. CDR3 in DNA: TGCAGCGTTGGAGGGGTGAACACTGAAGCTTTCTTT. It encodes CSVGGVNTEAFF.

Only a few counts were recorded for this clonotype. The chain combines TRBV5-1 with TRBJ2-1, with 9 bases fitting TRBD2. CDR1 is SGHRS, CDR2 YFSETQ, per germline. Trimming took 0 bases from V and 6 from J; bases not matched to a gene: 13. The CDR3 covers 18 residues. The chain's CDR3 is CASSLGPSGTHISNEQFF. In DNA, the CDR3 is TGCGCCAGCAGCTTGGGCCCTAGCGGGACCCACATATCCAATGAGCAGTTCTTC.

This clonotype was found a few times. The chain recombines TRBV18 with TRBJ2-6; tentative D call: TRBD1 (5 bases). With 3 bases removed from V and 8 bases from J, the gap between germline ends came to 17 bases. CDR1 is KGHSH, CDR2 LQKENI, per germline. This CDR3 comprises 16 residues. In DNA, the CDR3 is TGTGCCAGCTCACCTCCGCAGGGTATTCGGACCAACGTCCTGACTTTC. Its translation is CASSPPQGIRTNVLTF.

The chain employs TRBV5-5 and TRBJ1-1; D is uncertain. The length of the CDR3 is 14 residues. V was clipped by 1 base and J by 2 bases, with 9 bases between them. Germline loops: CDR1 SGHKS, CDR2 YYEKEE (reference sequence). CDR3 nucleotides: TGTGCCAGCAGCTTGCGTCTGGGAAACACTGAAGCTTTCTTT. Its protein is CASSLRLGNTEAFF.

Only a few counts were recorded for this clonotype. The chain combines TRBV10-3 with TRBJ2-1; D gene uncertain. Germline lookup yields CDR1 ENHRY and CDR2 SYGVKD. This CDR3 is built from 12 residues. The V end lost 6 bases, the J end lost 5 bases, and 8 bases lay between the germline ends. The CDR3 DNA sequence: TGTGCCATCAGAGCCCAAAACAATGAGCAGTTCTTC. It codes for CAIRAQNNEQFF.

V gene TRBV12-3 or TRBV12-4 combines with J gene TRBJ1-2; D gene unclear. This CDR3 has 15 amino acids. The V end lost 6 bases, the J end lost 4 bases, and 18 bases lay between the germline ends. The CDR3, as DNA: TGTGCCAGCAGAGAGGGATCGGGCCCTGGCTATGGCTACACCTTC. Its protein is CASREGSGPGYGYTF.

V gene TRBV12-3 or TRBV12-4 combines with J gene TRBJ1-6, with D possibly TRBD1 on 5 matching bases. The CDR3 length is 13 residues. V lost 7 bases, J lost 8 bases, and 12 bases lay in between. CDR3 in amino acids: CASTIGGYSPLHF. CDR3 coding DNA: TGTGCCAGCACCATCGGGGGGTATTCACCCCTCCACTTT.

The rearrangement links TRBV20-1 to TRBJ2-7; 8 bases line up with TRBD2. Trimming took 3 bases from V and 2 from J; bases not matched to a gene: 9. Germline CDR1 reads DFQATT; CDR2 reads SNEGSKA (reference sequence). CDR3 size: 15 residues. This CDR3 is CSARGSSGFTYEQYF. The CDR3 DNA reads as TGCAGTGCTAGGGGGTCTAGCGGGTTTACCTACGAGCAGTACTTC.

In its sample, this clonotype was seen a few times. The rearrangement uses TRBV12-3 or TRBV12-4 and TRBJ1-1, with 7 bases matching TRBD1. This CDR3 is built from 14 residues. Unmatched junction bases numbered 4, after V lost 2 bases and J lost 4 bases. The CDR3: CASSLRQGGTEAFF. The DNA of the CDR3 is TGTGCCAGCAGTTTAAGACAGGGAGGCACTGAAGCTTTCTTT.

This clonotype was recorded a few times. The rearrangement links TRBV24-1 to TRBJ2-1, with D possibly matching TRBD2 (6 bases). This CDR3 has 16 residues. Germline assignment: CDR1 KGHDR and CDR2 SFDVKD. The V and J ends lost 1 base and 0 bases respectively, with 9 bases between them. The CDR3: CATSDFGRDSYNEQFF. CDR3 coding DNA: TGTGCCACCAGTGATTTTGGGCGGGACTCCTACAATGAGCAGTTCTTC.

The V and J genes are TRBV12-3 or TRBV12-4 and TRBJ2-1, with 8 bases fitting TRBD2. This CDR3 has 18 amino acids. Trimming removed 5 bases from V and 5 bases from J; junction bases left unmatched: 17. This chain's CDR3 is CASSPGLGGGAGDNEQFF. CDR3 bases: TGTGCCAGCAGTCCGGGACTAGGGGGTGGAGCCGGGGACAATGAGCAGTTCTTC.

This chain connects TRBV5-1 to TRBJ2-7; D might be TRBD1 (6 bases). CDR1 is SGHRS, CDR2 YFSETQ, per germline. Trimming shortened V by 0 bases and J by 4 bases, and 11 bases separated the two germline ends. The CDR3 runs to 14 residues. The CDR3 reads CASSLVNQGYEQYF. CDR3 coding DNA: TGCGCCAGCAGCTTGGTTAACCAGGGGTACGAGCAGTACTTC.

This clonotype has a handful of counts. The chain couples TRBV12-3 or TRBV12-4 to TRBJ1-5; TRBD1 matches at 9 bases. The J segment lost 4 bases and the V segment lost 7 bases, leaving 8 bases of the junction unmatched. The CDR3 contains 15 residues. The CDR3 here is CASTSLDRGNQPQHF. CDR3 bases: TGTGCCAGCACATCACTGGACAGGGGTAATCAGCCCCAGCATTTT.

The chain recombines TRBV19 with TRBJ2-1, with TRBD2 matching 12 bases. Per the germline V gene, CDR1 is LNHDA and CDR2 is SQIVND (reference sequence). V lost 3 bases, J lost 8 bases, and 5 bases stayed unmatched. This CDR3 is 15 amino acids long. DNA of the CDR3: TGTGCCAGTAGTATCTCGGGACTAGCGGGTCATGAGCAGTTCTTC. This translates into CASSISGLAGHEQFF.

This clonotype has only a few counts. This sequence joins TRBV5-1 and TRBJ1-1; D perhaps matches TRBD1 (5 bases). V was clipped by 5 bases and J by 5 bases, with 16 bases between them. The CDR3 length is 14 residues. Germline CDR1 is SGHRS and CDR2 is YFSETQ. The CDR3 DNA sequence: TGCGCCAGCAGTTCCGCAGGGTCCGTGACTGAAGCTTTCTTT. It is translated as CASSSAGSVTEAFF.

There are a few counts of this clonotype. The chain uses TRBV3-1 and TRBJ2-3, with 7 bases lining up with TRBD2. V shed 4 bases and J 0 bases; nucleotides not matched to a gene: 4. The CDR3 loop spans 15 amino acids. Germline V gene lookup returns CDR1 LGHDT and CDR2 YNNKEL (reference sequence). This CDR3 reads CASSPGTTSTDTQYF. CDR3 coding DNA: TGTGCCAGCAGCCCGGGGACTACTAGCACAGATACGCAGTATTTT.